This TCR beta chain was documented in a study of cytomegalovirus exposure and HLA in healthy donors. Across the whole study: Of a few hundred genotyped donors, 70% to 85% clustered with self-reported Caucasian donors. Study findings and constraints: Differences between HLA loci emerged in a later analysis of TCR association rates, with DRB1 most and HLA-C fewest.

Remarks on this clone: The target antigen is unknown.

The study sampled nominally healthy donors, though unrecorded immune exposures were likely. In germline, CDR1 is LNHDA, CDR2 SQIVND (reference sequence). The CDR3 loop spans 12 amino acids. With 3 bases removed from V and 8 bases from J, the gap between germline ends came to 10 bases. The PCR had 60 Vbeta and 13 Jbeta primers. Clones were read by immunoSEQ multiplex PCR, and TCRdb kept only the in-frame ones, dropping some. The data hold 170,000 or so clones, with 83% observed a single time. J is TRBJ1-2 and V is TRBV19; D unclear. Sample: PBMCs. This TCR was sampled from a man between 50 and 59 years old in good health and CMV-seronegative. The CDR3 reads CASSMELRGYTF. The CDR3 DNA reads TGTGCCAGTAGTATGGAGCTCCGAGGCTACACCTTC.